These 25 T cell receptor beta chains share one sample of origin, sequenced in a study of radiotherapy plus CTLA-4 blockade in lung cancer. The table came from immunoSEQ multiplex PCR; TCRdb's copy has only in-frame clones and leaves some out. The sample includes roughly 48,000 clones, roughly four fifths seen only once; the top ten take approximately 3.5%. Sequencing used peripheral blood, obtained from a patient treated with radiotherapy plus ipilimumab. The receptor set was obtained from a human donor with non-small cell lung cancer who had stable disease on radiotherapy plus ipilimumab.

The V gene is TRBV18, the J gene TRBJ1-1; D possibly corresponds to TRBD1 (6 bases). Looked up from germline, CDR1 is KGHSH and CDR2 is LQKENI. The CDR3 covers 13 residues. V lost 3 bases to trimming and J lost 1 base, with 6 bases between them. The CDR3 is CASSPTGNTEAFF. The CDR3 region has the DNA TGTGCCAGCTCACCGACAGGGAACACTGAAGCTTTCTTT.

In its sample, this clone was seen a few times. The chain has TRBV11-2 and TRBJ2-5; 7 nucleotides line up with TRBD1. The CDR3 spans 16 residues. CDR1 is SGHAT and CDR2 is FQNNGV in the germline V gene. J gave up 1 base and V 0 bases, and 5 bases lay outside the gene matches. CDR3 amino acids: CASSLDWRQGQETQYF. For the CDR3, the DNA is TGTGCCAGCAGCTTAGATTGGAGACAGGGCCAAGAGACCCAGTACTTC.

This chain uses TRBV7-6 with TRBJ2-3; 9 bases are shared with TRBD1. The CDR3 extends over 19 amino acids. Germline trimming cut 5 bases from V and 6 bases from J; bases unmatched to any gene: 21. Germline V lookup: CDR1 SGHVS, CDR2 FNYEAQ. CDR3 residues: CASSLRQGGGRLTVDTQYF. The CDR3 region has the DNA TGTGCCAGCAGCCTCAGACAGGGGGGAGGTCGTCTCACAGTGGATACGCAGTATTTT.

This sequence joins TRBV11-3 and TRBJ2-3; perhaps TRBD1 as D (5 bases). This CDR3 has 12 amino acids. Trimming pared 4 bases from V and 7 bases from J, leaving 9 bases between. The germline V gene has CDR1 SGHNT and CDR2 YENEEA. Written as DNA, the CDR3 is TGTGCCAGCAGCTCTGACAGCCATACGCAGTATTTT. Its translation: CASSSDSHTQYF. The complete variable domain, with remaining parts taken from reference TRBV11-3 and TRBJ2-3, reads EAGVVQSPRYKIIEKKQPVAFWCNPISGHNTLYWYLQNLGQGPELLIRYENEEAVDDSQLPKDRFSAERLKGVDSTLKIQPAELGDSAVYLCASSSDSHTQYFGPGTRLTVL.

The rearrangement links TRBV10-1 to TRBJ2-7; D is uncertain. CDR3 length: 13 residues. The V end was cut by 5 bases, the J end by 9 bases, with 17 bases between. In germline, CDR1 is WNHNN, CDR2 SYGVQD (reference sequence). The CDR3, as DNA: TGCGCCAGCAGTCCACACGAGTCCGGCGGGCAGTACTTC. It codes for CASSPHESGGQYF.

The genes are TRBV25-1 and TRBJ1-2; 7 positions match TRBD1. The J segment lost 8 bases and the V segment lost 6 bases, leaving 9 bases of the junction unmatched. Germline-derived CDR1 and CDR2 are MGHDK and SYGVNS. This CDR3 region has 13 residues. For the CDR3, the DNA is TGTGCCAGCAGGGCAGGGGGAGACTCGGGCTACACCTTC. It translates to CASRAGGDSGYTF.

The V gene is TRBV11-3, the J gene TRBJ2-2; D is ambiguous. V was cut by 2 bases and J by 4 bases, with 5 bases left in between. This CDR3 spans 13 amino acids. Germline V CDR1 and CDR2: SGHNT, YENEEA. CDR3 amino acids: CASSLSRTGELFF. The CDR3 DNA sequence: TGTGCCAGCAGCTTAAGCCGCACCGGGGAGCTGTTTTTT.

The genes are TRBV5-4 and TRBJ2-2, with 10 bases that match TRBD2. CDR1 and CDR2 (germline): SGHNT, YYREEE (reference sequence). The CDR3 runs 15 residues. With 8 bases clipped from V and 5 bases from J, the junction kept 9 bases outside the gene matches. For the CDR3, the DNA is TGTGCCAGTCGCCTAGCGGGAGTAGGTACCGGGGAGCTGTTTTTT. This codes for CASRLAGVGTGELFF.

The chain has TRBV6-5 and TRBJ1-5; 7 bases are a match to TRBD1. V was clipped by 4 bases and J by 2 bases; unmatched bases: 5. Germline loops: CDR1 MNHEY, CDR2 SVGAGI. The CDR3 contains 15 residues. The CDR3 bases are TGTGCCAGCAGTTCACAGGGGCTCGGCAATCAGCCCCAGCATTTT. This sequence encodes CASSSQGLGNQPQHF.

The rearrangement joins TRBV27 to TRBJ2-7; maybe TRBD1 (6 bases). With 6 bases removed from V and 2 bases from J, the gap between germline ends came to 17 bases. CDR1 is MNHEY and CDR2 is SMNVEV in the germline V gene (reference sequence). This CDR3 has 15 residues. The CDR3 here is CASSDIFRGTYEQYF. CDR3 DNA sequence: TGTGCCAGCAGCGACATTTTCAGGGGAACCTACGAGCAGTACTTC.

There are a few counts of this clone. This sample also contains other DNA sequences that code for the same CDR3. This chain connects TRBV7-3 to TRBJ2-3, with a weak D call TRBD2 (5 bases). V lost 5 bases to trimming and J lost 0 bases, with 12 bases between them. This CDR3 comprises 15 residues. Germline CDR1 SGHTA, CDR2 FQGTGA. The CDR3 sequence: CASSPNGGSTDTQYF. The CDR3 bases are TGTGCCAGCAGCCCCAACGGCGGGAGCACAGATACGCAGTATTTT.

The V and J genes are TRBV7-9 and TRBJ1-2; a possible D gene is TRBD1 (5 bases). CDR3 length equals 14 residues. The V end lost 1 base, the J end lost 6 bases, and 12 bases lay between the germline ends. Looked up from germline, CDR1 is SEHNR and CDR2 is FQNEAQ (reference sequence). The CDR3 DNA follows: TGTGCCAGCAGCTTAGGGGGGACTGCTCATGGCTACACCTTC. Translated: CASSLGGTAHGYTF.

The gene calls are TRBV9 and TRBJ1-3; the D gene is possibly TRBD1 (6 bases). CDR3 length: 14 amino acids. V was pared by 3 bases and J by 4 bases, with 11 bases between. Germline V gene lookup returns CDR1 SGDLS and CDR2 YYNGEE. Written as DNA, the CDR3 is TGTGCCAGCAGCGGCACAGGGAACGGAAACACCATATATTTT. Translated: CASSGTGNGNTIYF.

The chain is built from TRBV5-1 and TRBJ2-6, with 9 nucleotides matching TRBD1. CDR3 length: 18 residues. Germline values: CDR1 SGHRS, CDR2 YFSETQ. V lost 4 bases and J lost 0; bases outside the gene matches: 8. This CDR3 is CASSPRGTGFSGANVLTF. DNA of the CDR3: TGCGCCAGCAGCCCCAGAGGGACAGGGTTCTCTGGGGCCAACGTCCTGACTTTC.

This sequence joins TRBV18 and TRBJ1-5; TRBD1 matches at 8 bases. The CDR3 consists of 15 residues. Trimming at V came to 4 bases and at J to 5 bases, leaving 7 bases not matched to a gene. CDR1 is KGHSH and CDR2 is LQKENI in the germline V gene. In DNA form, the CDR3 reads TGTGCCAGCTCACTTAAGGGACAGGTTGATCAGCCCCAGCATTTT. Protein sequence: CASSLKGQVDQPQHF.

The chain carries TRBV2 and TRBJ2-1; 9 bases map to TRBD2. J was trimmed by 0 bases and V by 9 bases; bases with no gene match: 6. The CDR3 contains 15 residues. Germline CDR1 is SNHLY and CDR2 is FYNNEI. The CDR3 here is CASKREETSYNEQFF. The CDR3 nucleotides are TGTGCCAGTAAGCGGGAGGAGACCTCCTACAATGAGCAGTTCTTC.

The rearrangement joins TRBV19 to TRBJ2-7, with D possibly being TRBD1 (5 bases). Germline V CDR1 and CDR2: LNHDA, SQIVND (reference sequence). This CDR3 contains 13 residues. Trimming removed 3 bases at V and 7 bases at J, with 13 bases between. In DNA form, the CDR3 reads TGTGCCAGTAGTATGGGGCTATTGGGTGAGCAGTACTTC. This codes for CASSMGLLGEQYF.

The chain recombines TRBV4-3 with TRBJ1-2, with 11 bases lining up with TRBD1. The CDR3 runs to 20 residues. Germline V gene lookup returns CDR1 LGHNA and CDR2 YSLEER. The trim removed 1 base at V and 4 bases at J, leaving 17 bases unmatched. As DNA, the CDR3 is TGCGCCAGCAGCCAAGCCGACACACGGGGACAGGGGGTTCGTGGCTATGGCTACACCTTC. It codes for CASSQADTRGQGVRGYGYTF.

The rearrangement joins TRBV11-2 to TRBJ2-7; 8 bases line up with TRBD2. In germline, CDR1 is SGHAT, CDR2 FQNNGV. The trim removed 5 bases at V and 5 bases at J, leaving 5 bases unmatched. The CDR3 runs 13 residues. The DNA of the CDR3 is TGTGCCAGCAGCATTAGCGGGACTAACGAGCAGTACTTC. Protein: CASSISGTNEQYF.

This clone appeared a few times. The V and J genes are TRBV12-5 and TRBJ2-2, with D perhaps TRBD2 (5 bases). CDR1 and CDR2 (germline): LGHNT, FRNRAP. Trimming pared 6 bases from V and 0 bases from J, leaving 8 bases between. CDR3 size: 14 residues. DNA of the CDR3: TGTGCTAGTGGCCGGGGTGCGAACACCGGGGAGCTGTTTTTT. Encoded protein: CASGRGANTGELFF.

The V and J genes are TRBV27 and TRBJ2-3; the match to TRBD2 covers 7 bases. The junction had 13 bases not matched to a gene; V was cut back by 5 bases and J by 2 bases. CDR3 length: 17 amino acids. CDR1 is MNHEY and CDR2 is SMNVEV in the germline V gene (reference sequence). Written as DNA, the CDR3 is TGTGCCAGCAGTCTCATTAGCGGGTCTACCCCCACAGATACGCAGTATTTT. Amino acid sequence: CASSLISGSTPTDTQYF.

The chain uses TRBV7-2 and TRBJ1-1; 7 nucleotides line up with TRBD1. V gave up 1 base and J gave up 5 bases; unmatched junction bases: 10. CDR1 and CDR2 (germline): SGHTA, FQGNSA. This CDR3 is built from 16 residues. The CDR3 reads CASSLGPAGGQTEAFF. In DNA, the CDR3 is TGTGCCAGCAGCTTAGGTCCGGCAGGGGGACAAACTGAAGCTTTCTTT.

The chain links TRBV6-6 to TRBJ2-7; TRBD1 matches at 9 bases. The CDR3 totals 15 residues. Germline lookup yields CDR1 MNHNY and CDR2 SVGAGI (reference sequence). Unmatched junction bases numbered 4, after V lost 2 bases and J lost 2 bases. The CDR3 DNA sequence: TGTGCCAGCAGTTACCGGGGACAGGGCACCTACGAGCAGTACTTC. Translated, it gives CASSYRGQGTYEQYF.

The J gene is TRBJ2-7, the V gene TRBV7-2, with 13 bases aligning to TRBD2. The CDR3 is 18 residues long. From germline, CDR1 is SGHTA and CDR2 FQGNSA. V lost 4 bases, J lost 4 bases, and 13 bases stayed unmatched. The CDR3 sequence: CASSSKRTSGRRLYEQYF. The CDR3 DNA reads TGTGCCAGCAGCTCGAAAAGGACTAGCGGGAGACGTCTTTACGAGCAGTACTTC.

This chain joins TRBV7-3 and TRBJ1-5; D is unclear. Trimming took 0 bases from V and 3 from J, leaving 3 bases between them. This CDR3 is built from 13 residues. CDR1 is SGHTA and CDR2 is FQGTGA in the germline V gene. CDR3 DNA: TGTGCCAGCAGCTTAACCTTCAATCAGCCCCAGCATTTT. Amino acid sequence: CASSLTFNQPQHF.